This T cell receptor beta chain was sequenced for a study of monozygotic twins with inflammatory bowel disease. The CDR3 runs 11 residues. CDR1 and CDR2 from the germline V gene are SGDLS and YYNGEE. For each CDR3 protein, TCRdb gives one entry from its re-call of the 5' RACE reads, without DNA. The repertoire table contains 420,000 or so distinct CDR3 sequences. This chain joins TRBV9 and TRBJ1-1; with no DNA, the TCRdb D assignment of TRBD1 cannot be verified. The specimen sequenced was blood. This receptor was taken from a human donor with ulcerative colitis or Crohn's disease, or a healthy co-twin of an affected twin (not recorded which). The CDR3 here is CASSSRTGMIF.